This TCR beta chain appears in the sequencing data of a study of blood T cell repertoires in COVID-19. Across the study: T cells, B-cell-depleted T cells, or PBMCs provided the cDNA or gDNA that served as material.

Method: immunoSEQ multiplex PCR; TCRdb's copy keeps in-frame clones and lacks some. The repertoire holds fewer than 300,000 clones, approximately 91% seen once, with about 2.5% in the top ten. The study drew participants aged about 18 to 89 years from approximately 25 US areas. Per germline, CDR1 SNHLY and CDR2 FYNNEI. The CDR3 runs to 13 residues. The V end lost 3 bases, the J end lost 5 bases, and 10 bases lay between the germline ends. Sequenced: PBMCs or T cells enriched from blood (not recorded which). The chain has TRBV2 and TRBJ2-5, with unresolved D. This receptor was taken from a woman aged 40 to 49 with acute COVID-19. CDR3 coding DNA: TGTGCCAGCAGTGATGTCACTTGGGAGACCCAGTACTTC. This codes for CASSDVTWETQYF.